This passage covers 4 T cell receptor beta chains from one sample sequenced in a study of cytomegalovirus exposure and HLA in healthy donors. PCR was performed using 60 Vbeta and 13 Jbeta primers. Sequencing was performed with immunoSEQ multiplex PCR; in TCRdb, only in-frame clones are kept and a portion is missing. Of around 210,000 clones listed, around 80% are singletons. Sequenced input: PBMCs. These receptors all come from a man over 45 in good health and CMV-seronegative.

The gene calls are TRBV7-9 and TRBJ2-7, with 8 positions matching TRBD1. Trimming at V came to 4 bases and at J to 4 bases, leaving 9 bases not matched to a gene. Germline V gives CDR1 SEHNR, CDR2 FQNEAQ (reference sequence). The CDR3 totals 15 residues. The CDR3 loop is CASSYPPGQEYEQYF. The DNA of the CDR3 is TGTGCCAGCAGCTACCCACCGGGACAGGAGTACGAGCAGTACTTC. Complete variable domain (other parts from reference TRBV7-9 and TRBJ2-7): DTGVSQNPRHKITKRGQNVTFRCDPISEHNRLYWYRQTLGQGPEFLTYFQNEAQLEKSRLLSDRFSAERPKGSFSTLEIQRTEQGDSAMYLCASSYPPGQEYEQYFGPGTRLTVT.

The genes are TRBV7-9 and TRBJ2-3, with 8 nucleotides matching TRBD1. CDR1 and CDR2 from the germline V gene are SEHNR and FQNEAQ (reference sequence). The CDR3 sequence is 16 residues long. V lost 4 bases to trimming and J lost 2 bases; unmatched junction nucleotides: 8. The CDR3 spells CASSYPRGLVTDTQYF. The CDR3 DNA reads TGTGCCAGCAGCTACCCCAGGGGGCTCGTCACAGATACGCAGTATTTT.

This clone occurred once. This chain joins TRBV2 and TRBJ2-1, with TRBD2 identical over 7 bases. After removal of 6 bases from V and 7 bases from J, the junction contained 3 bases not matched to a gene. Germline loops: CDR1 SNHLY, CDR2 FYNNEI. The length of the CDR3 is 12 residues. CDR3 amino acids: CASRWGGNEQFF. For the CDR3, the DNA is TGTGCCAGCAGATGGGGGGGAAATGAGCAGTTCTTC. Full variable domain (missing parts from reference TRBV2 and TRBJ2-1): EPEVTQTPSHQVTQMGQEVILRCVPISNHLYFYWYRQILGQKVEFLVSFYNNEISEKSEIFDDQFSVERPDGSNFTLKIRSTKLEDSAMYFCASRWGGNEQFFGPGTRLTVL.

The rearrangement links TRBV2 to TRBJ2-3; 11 bases match TRBD2. In germline, CDR1 is SNHLY, CDR2 FYNNEI. The trim removed 7 bases at V and 4 bases at J, leaving 13 bases unmatched. The CDR3 runs to 17 residues. In DNA, the CDR3 is TGTGCCAGCATAAAAGAGCTAGCGGGAGGTGGCCCAGATACGCAGTATTTT. It translates to CASIKELAGGGPDTQYF. Combining the CDR3 with reference TRBV2 and TRBJ2-3 gives the whole variable domain EPEVTQTPSHQVTQMGQEVILRCVPISNHLYFYWYRQILGQKVEFLVSFYNNEISEKSEIFDDQFSVERPDGSNFTLKIRSTKLEDSAMYFCASIKELAGGGPDTQYFGPGTRLTVL.